The 23 T cell receptor beta chains below all came from one sample that was sequenced in a study of human T cells and chemical hapten exposure. Time point given: patch test 3, about 24 weeks after DPC sensitization. Treatment meaning: therapeutic diphenylcyclopropenone sensitization with weekly scalp DPC. TCRdb fed the RACE reads into MiXCR, producing one record per CDR3 protein. Seen here are around 130,000 distinct CDR3 sequences, about 11% observed once, and the top ten hold around 2.4%. Specimen: whole blood, collected in connection with sensitization to the hapten diphenylcyclopropenone (DPC). The receptors originated from a woman aged 50 to 60 with alopecia areata. Some clones in this sample may be carry-over from other donors' samples.

This sequence joins TRBV29-1 and TRBJ1-4; D uncertain. V lost 7 bases and J lost 5, with 8 bases in between. The germline V gene has CDR1 SQVTM and CDR2 ANQGSEA. The CDR3 loop spans 11 amino acids. This chain's CDR3 is CSANTNEKLFF. DNA of the CDR3: TGCAGCGCCAACACCAATGAAAAACTGTTTTTT.

This clonotype was observed a handful of times. This chain uses TRBV18 with TRBJ1-3; 8 positions agree with TRBD1. The CDR3 runs to 16 residues. V lost 4 bases to trimming and J lost 2 bases; unmatched junction nucleotides: 7. Germline V gene sequence: CDR1 KGHSH, CDR2 LQKENI. CDR3: CASSLKAGQAGNTIYF. In DNA form, the CDR3 reads TGTGCCAGCTCACTCAAGGCGGGACAGGCTGGAAACACCATATATTTT.

CDR3 in amino acids: CASSLSRGQGEAFF. DNA for the CDR3: TGTGCCAGCAGTTTAAGCAGGGGGCAGGGTGAAGCTTTCTTT. The V and J genes are TRBV12-3 or TRBV12-4 and TRBJ1-1; 8 positions agree with TRBD1. J lost 7 bases, V lost 2 bases, and 6 bases had no gene match. This CDR3 has 14 residues.

This clonotype was found a few times. This chain connects TRBV29-1 to TRBJ1-4; no reliable D call. The V gene lost 0 bases and the J gene lost 5 bases, with 10 bases spanning the gap. CDR3 length equals 14 residues. From germline, CDR1 is SQVTM and CDR2 ANQGSEA. The CDR3 DNA is TGCAGCGTTGAAGACCCCTTGGGAAATGAAAAACTGTTTTTT. Translating it yields CSVEDPLGNEKLFF.

Many counts were recorded for this clonotype. The rearrangement joins TRBV28 to TRBJ2-7, with 10 bases aligning to TRBD1. CDR3 size: 14 residues. Germline V gene sequence: CDR1 MDHEN, CDR2 SYDVKM. Trimming removed 6 bases from V and 4 bases from J; junction bases left unmatched: 6. The CDR3 is CASSGPGQGYEQYF. CDR3 DNA: TGTGCCAGCAGCGGGCCGGGACAGGGGTACGAGCAGTACTTC.

At least ten counts were recorded for this clonotype. The V gene is TRBV2, the J gene TRBJ2-1; D remains unclear. Trimming removed 4 bases from V and 5 bases from J, with 9 bases in between. Germline V gives CDR1 SNHLY, CDR2 FYNNEI. The CDR3 spans 13 residues. CDR3 region: CASSARQNNEQFF. CDR3 in DNA: TGTGCCAGCAGTGCTCGGCAGAACAATGAGCAGTTCTTC. The entire variable domain, with the rest obtained from reference TRBV2 and TRBJ2-1, is as follows: EPEVTQTPSHQVTQMGQEVILRCVPISNHLYFYWYRQILGQKVEFLVSFYNNEISEKSEIFDDQFSVERPDGSNFTLKIRSTKLEDSAMYFCASSARQNNEQFFGPGTRLTVL.

In this sample, this clonotype turned up many times. CDR3 bases: TGTGCCAGCAGTGGGACTTATTACGAGCAGTACTTC. Its translation is CASSGTYYEQYF. This sequence joins TRBV2 and TRBJ2-7; D possibly corresponds to TRBD2 (5 bases). This CDR3 is 12 amino acids long. The ends were cut back, 4 bases at V and 4 bases at J, with 8 bases in the middle. Germline V gene data show CDR1 as SNHLY and CDR2 as FYNNEI.

This clonotype was recorded many times. The chain couples TRBV3-1 to TRBJ1-1; D is possibly TRBD1 (6 bases). Per the germline V gene, CDR1 is LGHDT and CDR2 is YNNKEL (reference sequence). The V and J ends lost 4 bases and 6 bases respectively, with 18 bases between them. This CDR3 comprises 15 residues. The CDR3 protein is CASSPWRGRFSEAFF. As DNA, the CDR3 is TGTGCCAGCAGCCCCTGGAGGGGGAGGTTTTCTGAAGCTTTCTTT.

This rearrangement joins TRBV2 to TRBJ1-6; D is undetermined. This CDR3 is 15 amino acids long. V dropped 4 bases and J dropped 9 bases, with 16 bases sitting between them. CDR1 is SNHLY, CDR2 FYNNEI, per germline. The CDR3 loop is CASSGGLGSSSPLHF. For the CDR3, the DNA is TGTGCCAGCAGTGGCGGTCTTGGAAGTTCTTCACCCCTCCACTTT.

J is TRBJ2-5 and V is TRBV9; no clear D gene. Germline values: CDR1 SGDLS, CDR2 YYNGEE. Trimming removed 0 bases from V and 1 base from J, with 7 bases in between. The CDR3 is 14 residues long. This chain's CDR3 is CASSVADFQETQYF. DNA for the CDR3: TGTGCCAGCAGCGTAGCTGACTTCCAAGAGACCCAGTACTTC.

This clonotype was detected a few times. The chain recombines TRBV6-1 with TRBJ1-1; D is unresolved. The CDR3 sequence is 13 residues long. The V gene lost 9 bases and the J gene lost 11 bases, with 22 bases spanning the gap. Germline V gene sequence: CDR1 MNHNS, CDR2 SASEGT. CDR3 coding DNA: TGTGCCAGTCGAACCCAGGCCCAAACACAGGCTTTCTTT. It specifies CASRTQAQTQAFF.

Many counts were recorded for this clonotype. The chain employs TRBV11-2 and TRBJ2-3, with D possibly being TRBD1 (5 bases). Per germline, CDR1 SGHAT and CDR2 FQNNGV. The CDR3 spans 15 residues. Trimming shortened V by 5 bases and J by 0 bases, and 12 bases separated the two germline ends. The CDR3 DNA is TGTGCCAGCAGCGGTGGGGCGGTCAGCACAGATACGCAGTATTTT. Translation gives CASSGGAVSTDTQYF.

This chain joins TRBV7-2 and TRBJ2-7, with unresolved D. The length of the CDR3 is 14 residues. V was pared by 1 base and J by 1 base, with 8 bases between. CDR1 is SGHTA, CDR2 FQGNSA, per germline. The CDR3, as DNA: TGTGCCAGCAGCTTAGTTGGGCAGTCCTACGAGCAGTACTTC. This translates into CASSLVGQSYEQYF.

This clonotype was observed many times. The chain has TRBV29-1 and TRBJ2-5; weak D call: TRBD1 (5 bases). This CDR3 region has 14 residues. The V gene lost 6 bases and the J gene lost 1 base, with 15 bases spanning the gap. Germline V CDR1 and CDR2: SQVTM, ANQGSEA. CDR3 in amino acids: CSVVGRLVQETQYF. The CDR3 coding sequence is TGCAGCGTGGTGGGGCGGCTAGTCCAAGAGACCCAGTACTTC.

This clonotype has only a few counts. This chain uses TRBV29-1 with TRBJ2-7, with 13 bases identical to TRBD2. The CDR3 extends over 13 amino acids. With V trimmed by 7 bases and J by 5 bases, 5 bases remained unmatched. Germline lookup yields CDR1 SQVTM and CDR2 ANQGSEA. CDR3 nucleotides: TGCAGCGCAGGACTAGCGGGAGTCGACGAGCAGTACTTC. It codes for CSAGLAGVDEQYF.

The chain recombines TRBV18 with TRBJ2-4, with 7 bases fitting TRBD1. Germline V gene sequence: CDR1 KGHSH, CDR2 LQKENI. This CDR3 is 12 amino acids long. V lost 5 bases and J lost 6; bases outside the gene matches: 1. The CDR3 loop reads CASSRDRNIQYF. The CDR3, as DNA: TGTGCCAGCTCAAGGGACAGAAACATTCAGTACTTC.

The genes are TRBV20-1 and TRBJ1-5; a possible D gene is TRBD1 (6 bases). The V gene's germline CDR1 is DFQATT and CDR2 SNEGSKA (reference sequence). CDR3 length: 15 amino acids. Trimming stripped 0 bases from V and 7 bases from J, with 16 bases between. In nucleotides, the CDR3 is TGCAGTGCTAGAGATAGTCGGGGGGCGCGGCAGCCCCAGCATTTT. Protein product: CSARDSRGARQPQHF.

J is TRBJ1-5 and V is TRBV20-1; a possible D gene is TRBD1 (5 bases). With 3 bases removed from V and 7 bases from J, the gap between germline ends came to 19 bases. Germline CDR1 is DFQATT and CDR2 is SNEGSKA (reference sequence). The CDR3 extends over 15 amino acids. In nucleotides, the CDR3 is TGCAGTGCTAGGTTATGGACCCCGAGGGACCAGCCCCAGCATTTT. Protein product: CSARLWTPRDQPQHF.

The chain recombines TRBV7-2 with TRBJ2-1; 11 nucleotides match TRBD2. The ends lost 6 bases at V and 4 bases at J; junction bases unmatched: 5. This CDR3 has 15 amino acids. The V gene's germline CDR1 is SGHTA and CDR2 FQGNSA. The DNA of the CDR3 is TGTGCCAGCAGAGCCGGGACTAGCGGTTACAATGAGCAGTTCTTC. It yields the protein CASRAGTSGYNEQFF.

In its sample, this clonotype was seen many times. J is TRBJ2-1 and V is TRBV28; TRBD2 matches at 13 bases. Germline-derived CDR1 and CDR2 are MDHEN and SYDVKM. Trimming removed 7 bases from V and 5 bases from J; junction bases left unmatched: 2. The CDR3 has 14 amino acids. DNA of the CDR3: TGTGCCAGCAAAGGGACTAGCGGGAACAATGAGCAGTTCTTC. As protein: CASKGTSGNNEQFF.

The chain joins TRBV24-1 to TRBJ1-5, with 7 nucleotides matching TRBD1. With 12 bases clipped from V and 5 bases from J, the junction kept 9 bases outside the gene matches. The germline gives CDR1 KGHDR, CDR2 SFDVKD. The CDR3 spans 13 residues. The CDR3 coding sequence is TGTGCCGGACGTGACAGGGTCGATCAGCCCCAGCATTTT. The encoded protein is CAGRDRVDQPQHF.

CDR3 amino acids: CASSQGPGTYEQYF. CDR3 nucleotides: TGCGCCAGCAGCCAAGGGCCCGGTACCTACGAGCAGTACTTC. The chain employs TRBV4-1 and TRBJ2-7, with D uncertain. CDR1 and CDR2 from the germline V gene are MGHRA and YSYEKL. The V end lost 1 base, the J end lost 2 bases, and 9 bases lay between the germline ends. The CDR3 covers 14 residues.

This clonotype was counted between two and nine times. The chain recombines TRBV29-1 with TRBJ1-2, with 10 bases lining up with TRBD1. The V gene end was trimmed by 6 bases and the J gene end by 3 bases; junction bases not matched to a gene: 4. Germline V lookup: CDR1 SQVTM, CDR2 ANQGSEA. CDR3 length equals 13 residues. CDR3 nucleotides: TGCAGCGTCTACGGACAGGGGGACTATGGCTACACCTTC. Translating gives CSVYGQGDYGYTF. Based on the CDR3 plus reference TRBV29-1 and TRBJ1-2, the full variable domain is SAVISQKPSRDICQRGTSLTIQCQVDSQVTMMFWYRQQPGQSLTLIATANQGSEATYESGFVIDKFPISRPNLTFSTLTVSNMSPEDSSIYLCSVYGQGDYGYTFGSGTRLTVV.